This T cell receptor (beta chain) was sequenced for a study of T cell responses to AZD1222 COVID-19 vaccine. Here immunoSEQ multiplex PCR was the method, and the copy in TCRdb shows in-frame clones only, minus some. The sample holds around 120,000 clones, approximately 88% seen once. As concerns this clone: Its cognate antigen is unknown.

V dropped 6 bases and J dropped 6 bases, with 12 bases sitting between them. The germline gives CDR1 LNHDA, CDR2 SQIVND (reference sequence). The CDR3 consists of 13 residues. General study results and limits: Clonal diversity was possibly underestimated, and white British individuals and females predominated among donors. Repertoires were sampled only after the peak T cell response. Spike-specific TCR repertoires showed rising breadth and depth after two AZD1222 doses.

The chain carries TRBV19 and TRBJ1-5; D is perhaps TRBD1 (6 bases). The sequence came from an adult in good health. The sample in question was peripheral blood, obtained on day 0 of AZD1222 vaccination. The CDR3 here is CASSTQGFQPQHF. The CDR3 bases are TGTGCCAGTAGCACCCAGGGGTTTCAGCCCCAGCATTTT.